The subject of this entry is one T cell receptor beta chain. The data were obtained in a study of T cell changes during pregnancy in multiple sclerosis. Measured with immunoSEQ multiplex PCR; TCRdb has only the in-frame clones, and not every one. The sample consists of about 85,000 clones, approximately 90% of them appearing once. The CDR3 sequence is 14 residues long. The germline V gene encodes CDR1 SNHLY and CDR2 FYNNEI. Trimming stripped 4 bases from V and 4 bases from J, with 11 bases between. The sample in question was peripheral blood, obtained in the first trimester of pregnancy. The receptor comes from a female donor with multiple sclerosis, enrolled in a pregnancy study. The chain carries TRBV2 and TRBJ1-5; tentatively, D is TRBD1 (5 bases). In DNA, the CDR3 is TGTGCCAGCAGTGTCGCAGGGCTGAATCAGCCCCAGCATTTT. Translation gives CASSVAGLNQPQHF. The whole variable domain, filled in from reference TRBV2 and TRBJ1-5, reads EPEVTQTPSHQVTQMGQEVILRCVPISNHLYFYWYRQILGQKVEFLVSFYNNEISEKSEIFDDQFSVERPDGSNFTLKIRSTKLEDSAMYFCASSVAGLNQPQHFGDGTRLSIL.